Shown below are 18 T cell receptor beta chains from a single sample sequenced in a study of T cell responses to AZD1222 COVID-19 vaccine. Data came from immunoSEQ multiplex PCR; TCRdb stores just in-frame clones and leaves some out. This table holds approximately 150,000 clones, around 90% found once. This specimen was peripheral blood, taken 28 days after the second AZD1222 dose. The receptors derive from an adult who received the AZD1222 COVID-19 vaccine.

The rearrangement links TRBV19 to TRBJ1-1; D is unresolved. CDR1 and CDR2 from the germline V gene are LNHDA and SQIVND (reference sequence). This CDR3 has 14 residues. V was cut by 3 bases and J by 3 bases, with 11 bases left in between. DNA for the CDR3: TGTGCCAGTAGTATGGCAGCGAGGGACACTGAAGCTTTCTTT. It encodes CASSMAARDTEAFF.

This chain uses TRBV5-4 with TRBJ2-2; 10 bases are a match to TRBD2. The CDR3 loop spans 16 amino acids. Germline V gene sequence: CDR1 SGHNT, CDR2 YYREEE (reference sequence). The J segment lost 7 bases and the V segment lost 4 bases, leaving 10 bases of the junction unmatched. Written as DNA, the CDR3 is TGTGCCAGCAGCGGAGCGGGAGGGCCGAGTAACGGGGAGCTGTTTTTT. The encoded protein is CASSGAGGPSNGELFF.

The CDR3 region is CASSLIGRANEQFF. The CDR3 DNA is TGTGCCAGCAGCTTAATCGGGAGAGCTAATGAGCAGTTCTTC. V gene TRBV7-2 combines with J gene TRBJ2-1; TRBD2 might be the D (6 bases). Germline-derived CDR1 and CDR2 are SGHTA and FQGNSA. This CDR3 contains 14 residues. V lost 2 bases and J 7 bases, leaving 12 bases between the germline ends.

This clone occurred once. This rearrangement joins TRBV7-9 to TRBJ1-1; no firm D call. Trimming cost V 2 bases and J 0 bases, with 10 bases left between them. This CDR3 has 15 amino acids. CDR1 is SEHNR, CDR2 FQNEAQ, per germline (reference sequence). CDR3 sequence reads: CASSLMGWMNTEAFF. The CDR3 DNA follows: TGTGCCAGCAGCTTAATGGGTTGGATGAACACTGAAGCTTTCTTT. Full variable domain (missing parts from reference TRBV7-9 and TRBJ1-1): DTGVSQNPRHKITKRGQNVTFRCDPISEHNRLYWYRQTLGQGPEFLTYFQNEAQLEKSRLLSDRFSAERPKGSFSTLEIQRTEQGDSAMYLCASSLMGWMNTEAFFGQGTRLTVV.

The V call is TRBV10-1, the J call TRBJ2-7, with D hard to call. V was clipped by 3 bases and J by 2 bases, with 5 bases between them. In germline, CDR1 is WNHNN, CDR2 SYGVQD (reference sequence). CDR3 length: 12 amino acids. The CDR3 reads CASSDSTYEQYV. The CDR3 DNA sequence: TGCGCCAGCAGTGACAGTACCTACGAGCAGTACGTC.

The chain recombines TRBV5-4 with TRBJ2-1; a possible D gene is TRBD2 (5 bases). V lost 6 bases and J 4 bases, leaving 20 bases between the germline ends. Germline V gene sequence: CDR1 SGHNT, CDR2 YYREEE (reference sequence). The CDR3 is 16 residues long. CDR3 region: CASNSQRELGYNEQFF. The DNA of the CDR3 is TGTGCCAGCAACTCTCAGAGGGAGTTAGGGTACAATGAGCAGTTCTTC.

This sequence joins TRBV6-5 and TRBJ1-5; TRBD1 matches at 10 bases. J lost 5 bases, V lost 6 bases, and 4 bases had no gene match. The CDR3 sequence is 14 residues long. Germline V CDR1 and CDR2: MNHEY, SVGAGI. The CDR3 region is CASSRGQGDQPQHF. CDR3 bases: TGTGCCAGCAGCCGAGGACAGGGGGATCAGCCCCAGCATTTT.

The chain recombines TRBV29-1 with TRBJ2-7, with D uncertain. This CDR3 is 14 amino acids long. The germline V gene encodes CDR1 SQVTM and CDR2 ANQGSEA. V was pared by 5 bases and J by 4 bases, with 18 bases between. CDR3 bases: TGCAGCGTTATTACGGTTAGACAACAGTACGAGCAGTACTTC. Encoded protein: CSVITVRQQYEQYF.

The V call is TRBV12-3 or TRBV12-4, the J call TRBJ2-4; tentative D call: TRBD2 (5 bases). The ends were cut back, 3 bases at V and 8 bases at J, with 8 bases in the middle. CDR3 length: 12 amino acids. The CDR3 loop is CASSFSGDIQYF. Written as DNA, the CDR3 is TGTGCCAGCAGTTTCTCCGGGGACATTCAGTACTTC.

The V gene is TRBV5-4, the J gene TRBJ2-1; a weak D match, TRBD2 (5 bases). The CDR3 has 13 residues. V was cut by 4 bases and J by 8 bases, with 13 bases left in between. The germline CDR1 and CDR2 sequences are SGHNT and YYREEE (reference sequence). The CDR3: CASSTTRADEQFF. The CDR3 DNA reads TGTGCCAGCAGCACCACGAGGGCCGATGAGCAGTTCTTC.

The chain couples TRBV6-5 to TRBJ1-1; a possible D gene is TRBD1 (5 bases). Trimming took off 10 bases at V and 4 bases at J, with 22 bases between the two ends. Germline CDR1 is MNHEY and CDR2 is SVGAGI. The CDR3 spans 15 residues. CDR3 bases: TGTGCCATCCGCCAAGGGACGATCGAAGGCACTGAAGCTTTCTTT. It specifies CAIRQGTIEGTEAFF.

This chain connects TRBV27 to TRBJ1-5; a possible D gene is TRBD1 (5 bases). This CDR3 is 14 amino acids long. Deletions cut 9 bases from V and 0 bases from J, with 12 bases between. Germline CDR1 is MNHEY and CDR2 is SMNVEV (reference sequence). The CDR3 here is CASKEGYSNQPQHF. The CDR3 DNA reads TGTGCCAGTAAAGAGGGGTATAGCAATCAGCCCCAGCATTTT.

This chain joins TRBV4-1 and TRBJ1-2; a weak D match, TRBD1 (6 bases). Trimming removed 4 bases from V and 0 bases from J, with 15 bases in between. The CDR3 runs to 16 residues. Germline values: CDR1 MGHRA, CDR2 YSYEKL. The CDR3 spells CASSLAHGTTNYGYTF. The CDR3 DNA is TGCGCCAGCAGCCTTGCCCACGGGACAACTAACTATGGCTACACCTTC.

The chain's CDR3 is CASSPETTGELFF. CDR3 DNA: TGTGCCAGCAGCCCTGAAACCACCGGGGAGCTGTTTTTT. The chain couples TRBV5-5 to TRBJ2-2; no firm D call. The CDR3 is 13 residues long. Trimming left V 4 bases short and J 4 bases short, with 8 bases between. CDR1 SGHKS and CDR2 YYEKEE come from the germline V gene (reference sequence).

The rearrangement links TRBV18 to TRBJ2-3, with D perhaps TRBD2 (6 bases). The V gene's germline CDR1 is KGHSH and CDR2 LQKENI. V shed 3 bases and J shed 0 bases, with 10 bases lying between them. The length of the CDR3 is 15 residues. In DNA form, the CDR3 reads TGTGCCAGCTCACCCGGGACTCCAAGCACAGATACGCAGTATTTT. Residues: CASSPGTPSTDTQYF.

This chain uses TRBV10-3 with TRBJ1-4, with a possible D match to TRBD1 (6 bases). The germline V and J ends were trimmed by 3 bases and 5 bases, with 13 bases remaining between them. Germline values: CDR1 ENHRY, CDR2 SYGVKD. The CDR3 consists of 15 residues. DNA of the CDR3: TGTGCCATCAGTGAAGGGGGAGTGGGAAATGAAAAACTGTTTTTT. This codes for CAISEGGVGNEKLFF.

The V gene is TRBV12-3 or TRBV12-4, the J gene TRBJ1-2; TRBD1 is a possible D gene (6 bases). Trimming pared 6 bases from V and 4 bases from J, leaving 12 bases between. CDR3 size: 13 residues. The CDR3, as DNA: TGTGCCAGCAGATCACAGGGACCCTATGGCTACACCTTC. Amino acid sequence: CASRSQGPYGYTF.

The V call is TRBV15, the J call TRBJ1-2; no definite D call. The germline V gene encodes CDR1 LNHNV and CDR2 YYDKDF (reference sequence). The length of the CDR3 is 14 residues. The ends were cut back, 0 bases at V and 7 bases at J, with 12 bases in the middle. For the CDR3, the DNA is TGTGCCACCAGCAGAGATCTATTATTGGGTGGCTACACCTTC. Its protein is CATSRDLLLGGYTF.